This T cell receptor beta chain is drawn from a study of monozygotic twins with inflammatory bowel disease (dated by TCRdb to the late 2010s). Turning to the overall study: The full study comprised 30 or so monozygotic twin pairs: nine German pairs (four IBD-concordant, five IBD-discordant) and 19 IBD-discordant Danish pairs. Within discordant pairs, disease-associated traits were sought mainly by comparing IBD patients with their genetically identical healthy co-twins. Each individual had, on average, about 151 000 unique TCRalpha sequences and 181 000 unique TCRbeta sequences available for analysis. Overall study results and their limits: Compared with healthy twins, IBD patients shared fewer clonotypes with other individuals, and the difference was most pronounced in patients with signs of disease activity. Distinction between different T cell subtypes could not be achieved in the analysis. Measured by the inverse Simpson index, TCRbeta repertoire diversity was lower in IBD patients than in their healthy co-twins. The results gave no support for a single strong signal or clonotype linked to IBD. Because patients were on differing immunosuppressive treatments, the repertoires may have picked up extra background noise and inter-individual variability. Repertoire similarity did not differ between concordant and discordant twins, which could be due to limited statistical power.

From each donor, an approximately 2.5 ml peripheral blood sample was drawn into PAXgene tubes and stored at -80 degrees C. Without T cell sorting, total RNA was isolated from whole blood using the PAXgene blood miRNA kit on an automated QIAcube. Peripheral blood from monozygotic twin pairs concordant or discordant for inflammatory bowel disease was subjected to deep TCRalpha and TCRbeta repertoire profiling with unique molecular barcoding. For every twin pair, smoking habits were documented, and each individual was categorised as a current, former or never smoker. For this clonotype: No antigen is known for it.

Libraries were constructed by 5' RACE. For each TCR library, about 4,000 ng of total RNA was used. For each sample, cDNA was synthesized in eight separate reactions using SMARTScribe reverse transcriptase. Unique molecular identifiers containing a 6-nucleotide sample barcode were introduced through template switching during cDNA synthesis. Amplification of TCRalpha and TCRbeta cDNA involved two nested PCRs of 16 and 9 cycles, and each PCR was followed by bead purification. Before amplification, the cDNA was treated with uracil DNA-glycosylase and purified using the QIAquick PCR purification kit. The second PCR added Illumina TruSeq-compatible adapters along with sample-specific barcodes. TapeStation and Qubit were used to check library quality and concentration, and 5 ng of each library went into the pool. Sequencing of pooled libraries was carried out on an Illumina HiSeq2500 single-index Rapid Run using 2 x 100 bp reads and custom sequencing primers. In the paper's pipeline: MiGEC version 1.2.6 was used for UMI-based consensus assembly, which corrected PCR and sequencing errors. MiXCR version 2.1.1 handled V(D)J alignment, clonotype assembly and CDR3 extraction. Normalisation of gene usage, clonotype sharing and MAIT/NKT TCR abundance was achieved by analysing the top 1000, 10 000 and 20 000 clonotypes per sample. After downsampling to 27 000 UMIs, diversity was calculated as the inverse Simpson index using the vegan R package. Paired Mann-Whitney U tests were applied to discordant twin pairs, and Benjamini-Hochberg correction was used for multiple testing. The reads went through TCRdb reprocessing, and each CDR3 protein sequence gets one entry with no DNA. The V and J calls, along with clone size, are taken from TCRdb and not from the paper's own processing. The table for this sample lists about 300,000 distinct CDR3 sequences. The ten top clones hold approximately 5.4% of the sample.

Taken from the germline V gene, the CDR1 and CDR2 loops are MDHEN and SYDVKM. The CDR3 holds 16 amino acids from the cysteine to the phenylalanine. No DNA sequence was recorded. The sample consisted of blood. The chain is made from TRBV28 and TRBJ2-1. The sequence was collected from a human donor with ulcerative colitis or Crohn's disease, or a healthy co-twin of an affected twin (not recorded which). This receptor has the CDR3 CASSSPRGSFYNEQFF.